These T cell receptor beta chains were read from a single sample in a study of T cells in Graves' hyperthyroidism and ophthalmopathy. TCRdb processed the multiplex PCR reads anew with MiXCR; each CDR3 protein has one entry. The profile covers under 250,000 distinct CDR3 sequences, with approximately 25% appearing a single time and about a third taken by the ten largest. Sequenced: blood. Receptor source: a woman in her thirties or forties with Graves' ophthalmopathy. The CDR3 runs from the conserved cysteine through the conserved F or W. D genes are given only for firm matches.

d_call j_call v_call cdr3_aa
TRBD2 TRBJ2-1 TRBV7-2 CASSFLAGSYNEQFF
. TRBJ2-5 TRBV30 CAWNRRGETQYF
TRBD2 TRBJ2-3 TRBV11-2 CASSPTGLVTDTQYF
. TRBJ1-5 TRBV2 CASSDRLDQPQHF
TRBD2 TRBJ2-2 TRBV3-1 CASRKRLAANTGELFF
TRBD1 TRBJ2-7 TRBV20-1 CSAERAQGAYEQYF
. TRBJ2-5 TRBV28 CASSLYSGGAVTQYF
. TRBJ2-7 TRBV6-1 CASRRQLYEQYF
. TRBJ2-7 TRBV20-1 CSASFRDGLLEQYF
TRBD2 TRBJ2-7 TRBV15 CATSRDSRTASGRIHYEQYF
TRBD2 TRBJ2-2 TRBV2 CAISGTSGANTGELFF
TRBD1 TRBJ1-5 TRBV11-2 CASSPTGVDGQPQHF
. TRBJ2-5 TRBV20-1 CSASGLLLETQYF
TRBD1 TRBJ2-5 TRBV6-1 CASRNPGQPQETQYF
. TRBJ1-5 TRBV15 CATSSFREGNQPQHF
. TRBJ2-7 TRBV28 CASRGVIYEQYF
TRBD1 TRBJ1-1 TRBV19 CASSPRTGFMNTEAFF
. TRBJ1-2 TRBV28 CASSASTGPNYGYTF
. TRBJ2-3 TRBV27 CASSLGGPTDTQYF
. TRBJ2-5 TRBV7-8 CASSLVSILRSQETQYF
. TRBJ1-1 TRBV27 CASSLMMNTEAFF
. TRBJ2-7 TRBV11-2 CASSEEGLGRSYEQYF
TRBD2 TRBJ2-5 TRBV3-1 CASSQVSGGTETQYF
. TRBJ2-7 TRBV6-2/TRBV6-3 CAISDAGWQYEQYF
TRBD1 TRBJ1-5 TRBV28 CASGTGGNNNQPQHF
. TRBJ2-7 TRBV12-3/TRBV12-4 CASSSGARATYEQYF
. TRBJ1-1 TRBV28 CASSIRRENTEAFF
TRBD2 TRBJ2-2 TRBV19 CASTFSGRARNGELFF
TRBD1 TRBJ1-2 TRBV12-3/TRBV12-4 CASSLRTGTGYTF
. TRBJ2-6 TRBV15 CATSRGGAGANVLTF
. TRBJ2-7 TRBV19 CASSIAGDEDEQYF
. TRBJ1-1 TRBV11-2 CASSPRAGMNTEAFF
. TRBJ1-1 TRBV20-1 CSARVSDTEAFF
TRBD2 TRBJ2-5 TRBV20-1 CSARKGTLAGETQYF
. TRBJ1-5 TRBV4-1 CASSLARQWGRDQPQHF
TRBD1 TRBJ2-3 TRBV7-9 CASDRGRAVTQYF
TRBD2 TRBJ2-2 TRBV19 CASTKTLLAGGSQTGELFF
TRBD2 TRBJ2-7 TRBV11-2 CASSFRLAGGPYEQYF
. TRBJ1-2 TRBV2 CASSETARGYTF
TRBD2 TRBJ2-7 TRBV28 CASRGLALYEQYF
. TRBJ2-2 TRBV12-3/TRBV12-4 CASAAIDLNTGELFF
TRBD2 TRBJ2-7 TRBV12-3/TRBV12-4 CASSKRTSGSLRNEQYF
. TRBJ2-7 TRBV29-1 CSVEDASGHSLLNEQYF
TRBD1 TRBJ1-5 TRBV6-5 CASSYKQGNQPQHF
. TRBJ2-7 TRBV2 CASIRTPSSYEQYF
TRBD2 TRBJ2-2 TRBV12-3/TRBV12-4 CASSRAGTNTGELFF
TRBD1 TRBJ2-5 TRBV24-1 CATSDPTGDETQYF
. TRBJ1-1 TRBV3-1 CASSPIHPTSTEAFF
. TRBJ1-1 TRBV20-1 CSARGHPETEAFF
. TRBJ2-2 TRBV20-1 CSARKAVANTGELFF
TRBD1 TRBJ2-7 TRBV4-1 CASSQSGTGGSNEQYF
TRBD2 TRBJ2-7 TRBV28 CASLPGGKAYEQYF
TRBD1 TRBJ1-5 TRBV2 CASRGNRGRQPQHF
. TRBJ2-7 TRBV6-1 CASRKTRNYEQYF
TRBD1 TRBJ1-2 TRBV5-1 CASSGGQGGDYGYTF
TRBD1 TRBJ2-7 TRBV6-2/TRBV6-3 CASSYELTGTGWFEQYF
. TRBJ2-4 TRBV20-1 CSASSESLAKNIQYF
. TRBJ1-1 TRBV28 CASSLGLEAFF